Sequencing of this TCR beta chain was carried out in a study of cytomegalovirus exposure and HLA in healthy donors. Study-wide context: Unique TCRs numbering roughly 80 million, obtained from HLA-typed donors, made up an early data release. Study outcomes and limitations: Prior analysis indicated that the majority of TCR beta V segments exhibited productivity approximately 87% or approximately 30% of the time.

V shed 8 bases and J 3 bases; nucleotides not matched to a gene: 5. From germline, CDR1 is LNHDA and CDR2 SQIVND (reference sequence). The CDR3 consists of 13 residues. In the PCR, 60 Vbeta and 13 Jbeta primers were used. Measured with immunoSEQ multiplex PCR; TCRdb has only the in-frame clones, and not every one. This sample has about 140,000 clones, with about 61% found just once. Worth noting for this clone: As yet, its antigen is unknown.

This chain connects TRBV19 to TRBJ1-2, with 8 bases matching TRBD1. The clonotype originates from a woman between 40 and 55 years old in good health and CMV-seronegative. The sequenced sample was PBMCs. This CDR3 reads CASQGANDYGYTF. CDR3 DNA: TGTGCCAGTCAGGGGGCAAATGACTATGGCTACACCTTC. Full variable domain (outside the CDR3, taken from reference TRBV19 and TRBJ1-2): DGGITQSPKYLFRKEGQNVTLSCEQNLNHDAMYWYRQDPGQGLRLIYYSQIVNDFQKGDIAEGYSVSREKKESFPLTVTSAQKNPTAFYLCASQGANDYGYTFGSGTRLTVV.